The 19 T cell receptor beta chains below come from one sample, sequenced in a study of spatial heterogeneity in lung cancer. Antigens for these TCRs are unknown. Time point of the sample: sample taken at primary tumor resection. TCRdb reprocessed the 5' RACE reads via MiXCR and lists one record per CDR3 protein. The data hold thousands of distinct CDR3 sequences, with more than 13% observed a single time. Whole-study results and caveats: One measure, the expanded intratumoral alpha and beta TCR count, tracked tumor mutation counts.

This sample comprised lung tumor tissue, obtained at surgery. These receptors came from a male donor with early-stage non-small cell lung cancer.

This clonotype occurred many times. Since the library was made to target alpha chains, this beta chain is a stray read and its abundance is not meaningful. The V gene is TRBV9, the J gene TRBJ2-6, with 8 positions matching TRBD2. Germline CDR1 is SGDLS and CDR2 is YYNGEE. Germline trimming cut 4 bases from V and 0 bases from J; bases unmatched to any gene: 9. This CDR3 is built from 18 residues. The CDR3 DNA follows: TGTGCCAGCAGCTCCCGGGTCAGCGGGAGCTCTGGGGCCAACGTCCTGACTTTC. Translated, it gives CASSSRVSGSSGANVLTF. The full variable domain, rest sourced from reference TRBV9 and TRBJ2-6, is DSGVTQTPKHLITATGQRVTLRCSPRSGDLSVYWYQQSLDQGLQFLIQYYNGEERAKGNILERFSAQQFPDLHSELNLSSLELGDSALYFCASSSRVSGSSGANVLTFGAGSRLTVL.

This clonotype was observed many times. Because this beta chain is a stray read in a library intended to capture alpha chains, its abundance should not be given much weight. This chain uses TRBV12-3 or TRBV12-4 with TRBJ1-1; D is uncertain. The CDR3 has 13 amino acids. Trimming left V 2 bases short and J 6 bases short, with 10 bases between. The CDR3 DNA reads as TGTGCCAGCAGTTTATTCCAGCTCCCTGAAGCTTTCTTT. This sequence encodes CASSLFQLPEAFF.

Many counts were recorded for this clonotype. The size of this beta chain means little, since it is a stray read in a library made for alpha chains. The chain has TRBV14 and TRBJ2-3; 7 bases map to TRBD2. The V segment lost 4 bases and the J segment 2 bases; nucleotides outside the gene matches: 3. Germline V lookup: CDR1 SGHDN, CDR2 FVKESK. This CDR3 region has 14 residues. CDR3 DNA sequence: TGTGCCAGCAGCCCGGGAGGAGTCACAGATACGCAGTATTTT. Protein: CASSPGGVTDTQYF.

This clonotype was seen ten or more times. With the library built for alpha chains, this beta chain is off target and its frequency is not meaningful. The J gene is TRBJ1-1, the V gene TRBV3-1; D call uncertain. This CDR3 is built from 12 residues. Germline lookup yields CDR1 LGHDT and CDR2 YNNKEL (reference sequence). V gave up 9 bases and J gave up 0 bases, with 8 bases separating them. This chain's CDR3 is CASGRLNTEAFF. The CDR3 nucleotides read TGTGCCAGTGGCCGGCTGAACACTGAAGCTTTCTTT. Full variable domain (rest looked up from reference TRBV3-1 and TRBJ1-1): DTAVSQTPKYLVTQMGNDKSIKCEQNLGHDTMYWYKQDSKKFLKIMFSYNNKELIINETVPNRFSPKSPDKAHLNLHINSLELGDSAVYFCASGRLNTEAFFGQGTRLTVV.

Comments on this clonotype: The library was designed around alpha chains, so this beta chain is a stray read whose abundance carries little weight. The chain recombines TRBV2 with TRBJ2-2, with 9 positions matching TRBD1. CDR1 and CDR2 from the germline V gene are SNHLY and FYNNEI. The V segment lost 4 bases and the J segment 2 bases; nucleotides outside the gene matches: 8. The CDR3 consists of 17 residues. The CDR3 coding sequence is TGTGCCAGCAGTGCCTCCTACAGGGGGCCTAACACCGGGGAGCTGTTTTTT. Protein product: CASSASYRGPNTGELFF.

With regard to this clonotype: This beta chain is an unintended read in a library built for alpha chains; its size means little. This chain joins TRBV12-3 or TRBV12-4 and TRBJ2-1; 9 nucleotides align to TRBD1. V shed 5 bases and J 9 bases; nucleotides not matched to a gene: 5. There are 13 residues in the CDR3. The CDR3 DNA reads as TGTGCCAGCAGTCGGGACAGGGTCGGTGAGCAGTTCTTC. Its protein is CASSRDRVGEQFF.

This clonotype was counted many times. This beta chain represents an off-target read in a library built for alpha chains; its size is of limited meaning. In nucleotides, the CDR3 is TGTGCCAGCAGCTCAAGGGACAGGGCAGGAGCAGATACGCAGTATTTT. Residues: CASSSRDRAGADTQYF. V usage is TRBV7-2 and J usage is TRBJ2-3, with TRBD1 identical over 9 bases. There are 16 residues in the CDR3. The V gene end was trimmed by 4 bases and the J gene end by 4 bases; junction bases not matched to a gene: 9. The germline CDR1 and CDR2 sequences are SGHTA and FQGNSA.

Relative to its sample, this clonotype is medium-sized. This beta chain turned up in a library designed for alpha chains; as an off-target read, its abundance says little. The chain recombines TRBV29-1 with TRBJ1-2, with 9 bases lining up with TRBD1. V lost 4 bases and J lost 6; bases outside the gene matches: 6. The CDR3 extends over 13 amino acids. CDR1 SQVTM and CDR2 ANQGSEA come from the germline V gene. CDR3 sequence: CSVVTGGGDGYTF. The CDR3 DNA follows: TGCAGCGTTGTAACAGGGGGCGGGGATGGCTACACCTTC.

Many counts were recorded for this clonotype. In a library made to pick up alpha chains, this beta chain is a stray read with a size that means little. The chain recombines TRBV20-1 with TRBJ1-5; 7 bases line up with TRBD1. The CDR3 has 12 residues. Unmatched junction bases numbered 4, after V lost 4 bases and J lost 7 bases. The germline V gene encodes CDR1 DFQATT and CDR2 SNEGSKA (reference sequence). The CDR3 DNA reads TGCAGTGCTAAACAGGGGATACAGCCCCAGCATTTT. Translation: CSAKQGIQPQHF.

This clonotype was found many times. Being off target in a library aimed at alpha chains, this beta chain has a size of little meaning. This rearrangement joins TRBV5-1 to TRBJ2-6; D uncertain. Trimming took off 5 bases at V and 0 bases at J, with 9 bases between the two ends. The germline V gene encodes CDR1 SGHRS and CDR2 YFSETQ. This CDR3 contains 15 residues. CDR3 nucleotides: TGCGCCAGCAGAGTGGTGGCCTCTGGGGCCAACGTCCTGACTTTC. Its translation: CASRVVASGANVLTF.

This clonotype was recorded many times. This beta chain is a stray sequence in a library constructed for alpha chains; its clone size is not meaningful. The rearrangement joins TRBV14 to TRBJ2-7; 8 bases match TRBD2. Germline values: CDR1 SGHDN, CDR2 FVKESK. Trimming removed 4 bases from V and 6 bases from J; junction bases left unmatched: 11. There are 15 residues in the CDR3. CDR3 sequence reads: CASSLLSGGKGEQYF. CDR3 coding DNA: TGTGCCAGCAGCCTACTCTCGGGAGGGAAAGGCGAGCAGTACTTC. Based on the CDR3 plus reference TRBV14 and TRBJ2-7, the full variable domain is EAGVTQFPSHSVIEKGQTVTLRCDPISGHDNLYWYRRVMGKEIKFLLHFVKESKQDESGMPNNRFLAERTGGTYSTLKVQPAELEDSGVYFCASSLLSGGKGEQYFGPGTRLTVT.

In its sample, this clonotype was seen many times. The library was designed around alpha chains, so this beta chain is a stray read whose abundance carries little weight. The chain combines TRBV13 with TRBJ1-5; D is undetermined. Trimming shortened V by 0 bases and J by 4 bases, and 4 bases separated the two germline ends. There are 13 residues in the CDR3. The V gene's germline CDR1 is PRHDT and CDR2 FYEKMQ (reference sequence). CDR3 in DNA: TGTGCCAGCAGCTTAGGGACGAATCAGCCCCAGCATTTT. Protein sequence: CASSLGTNQPQHF.

This clonotype was detected many times. In a library made to pick up alpha chains, this beta chain is a stray read with a size that means little. This sequence joins TRBV28 and TRBJ2-4; 8 bases align to TRBD2. Germline V gene lookup returns CDR1 MDHEN and CDR2 SYDVKM. V was clipped by 2 bases and J by 14 bases; unmatched bases: 5. The CDR3 loop spans 12 amino acids. CDR3 amino acids: CASSLREGVKYF. As DNA, the CDR3 is TGTGCCAGCAGTTTACGGGAGGGGGTGAAGTACTTC.

This clonotype counts as medium-sized. At one end the junction does not follow the germline gene, possibly because of a read error. This beta chain is a stray sequence in a library constructed for alpha chains; its clone size is not meaningful. The chain recombines TRBV20-1 with TRBJ2-4; 16 nucleotides match TRBD2. The germline gives CDR1 DFQATT, CDR2 SNEGSKA (reference sequence). The CDR3 is made up of 17 amino acids. In DNA, the CDR3 is TGCAGTCCTAGCGTGGGACTAGCGGGAGGGGCCAAAAACATTCAGTACTTC. As protein: CSPSVGLAGGAKNIQYF.

To note about this clonotype: A library made for alpha chains picked up this beta chain off target, so its size means little. This chain connects TRBV5-1 to TRBJ2-2; 10 bases line up with TRBD1. J lost 4 bases, V lost 7 bases, and 16 bases had no gene match. From germline, CDR1 is SGHRS and CDR2 YFSETQ. The CDR3 is made up of 18 amino acids. DNA of the CDR3: TGCGCCAGCGGTTCCCGGGACAGGGGCCCTCTAGGCACCGGGGAGCTGTTTTTT. Translating it yields CASGSRDRGPLGTGELFF.

The sample holds many counts of this clonotype. This beta chain turned up in a library designed for alpha chains; as an off-target read, its abundance says little. The genes are TRBV4-1 and TRBJ1-4; 8 bases line up with TRBD1. With V trimmed by 3 bases and J by 1 base, 4 bases remained unmatched. In germline, CDR1 is MGHRA, CDR2 YSYEKL. The CDR3 has 16 residues. The CDR3 coding sequence is TGCGCCAGCAGCCAGGGAGACAGGGGAACTAATGAAAAACTGTTTTTT. Amino acids: CASSQGDRGTNEKLFF.

This clonotype ranks as medium-sized. This beta chain is a stray sequence in a library constructed for alpha chains; its clone size is not meaningful. V and J are TRBV7-3 and TRBJ1-1; D is perhaps TRBD1 (6 bases). Germline CDR1 and CDR2: SGHTA and FQGTGA. This CDR3 is built from 13 residues. V dropped 5 bases and J dropped 5 bases, with 12 bases sitting between them. CDR3 in amino acids: CASSTQGSTEAFF. The DNA for the CDR3 is TGTGCCAGCAGCACACAGGGATCTACTGAAGCTTTCTTT.

This clonotype was observed at least ten times. This beta chain was picked up by a library intended for alpha chains and is off target, so its count carries little meaning. The chain employs TRBV5-1 and TRBJ2-1; 7 bases match TRBD1. Trimming removed 4 bases from V and 3 bases from J; junction bases left unmatched: 7. The CDR3 totals 15 residues. Germline V gene data show CDR1 as SGHRS and CDR2 as YFSETQ. Here the CDR3 reads CASSRGQTGYNEQFF. In DNA, the CDR3 is TGCGCCAGCAGCAGGGGACAGACTGGCTACAATGAGCAGTTCTTC.

Ten or more counts support this clonotype. Since the library was made to target alpha chains, this beta chain is a stray read and its abundance is not meaningful. The chain employs TRBV9 and TRBJ2-5; D call uncertain. Trimming removed 3 bases at V and 1 base at J, with 16 bases between. CDR1 SGDLS and CDR2 YYNGEE come from the germline V gene. The CDR3 runs 16 residues. CDR3 in amino acids: CASSGVILGSQETQYF. In DNA, the CDR3 is TGTGCCAGCAGCGGAGTAATTTTGGGCAGCCAAGAGACCCAGTACTTC.